The 13 T cell receptor beta chains given below trace back to one sample, sequenced in a study of CD8 T cells in Susac syndrome. It was with random hexamers that roughly 0.45 to 1 ug RNA was reverse transcribed. TCRdb re-called the immunoSEQ multiplex PCR reads through MiXCR, storing one row per CDR3 protein. The sample has about 130,000 distinct CDR3 sequences; more than 85% are singletons. What was sequenced was CD8+ T cells from PBMCs. The receptors stem from a human donor with Susac syndrome.

This sequence joins TRBV30 and TRBJ1-5, with 9 bases lining up with TRBD1. The CDR3 contains 15 residues. Germline assignment: CDR1 GTSNPN and CDR2 SVGIG (reference sequence). Trimming removed 2 bases from V and 6 bases from J; junction bases left unmatched: 8. CDR3 amino acids: CAWSHLGQGSQPQHF. The CDR3 bases are TGTGCCTGGAGTCATCTGGGACAGGGCAGTCAGCCCCAGCATTTT.

The gene calls are TRBV7-2 and TRBJ2-7; D is unclear. The V end was cut by 0 bases, the J end by 5 bases, with 11 bases between. Germline CDR1 is SGHTA and CDR2 is FQGNSA. The CDR3 is 14 residues long. The chain's CDR3 is CASSLATAPHEQYF. Written as DNA, the CDR3 is TGTGCCAGCAGCTTAGCCACAGCACCACACGAGCAGTACTTC.

This chain connects TRBV20-1 to TRBJ2-5, with 7 bases matching TRBD1. The CDR3 is 16 residues long. CDR1 and CDR2 (germline): DFQATT, SNEGSKA (reference sequence). The trim removed 0 bases at V and 2 bases at J, leaving 9 bases unmatched. The CDR3 nucleotides are TGCAGTGCTAGAGATACGACAGGGTGGGTTCAAGAGACCCAGTACTTC. It is translated as CSARDTTGWVQETQYF.

J is TRBJ2-1 and V is TRBV12-3 or TRBV12-4; possible D gene TRBD2, 5 bases. The ends were cut back, 1 base at V and 5 bases at J, with 12 bases in the middle. The CDR3 loop spans 15 amino acids. CDR3 protein: CASSLGGPSHNEQFF. CDR3 bases: TGTGCCAGCAGTTTAGGCGGGCCATCACACAATGAGCAGTTCTTC.

The chain combines TRBV27 with TRBJ2-5; the D is unclear. CDR3 length equals 14 residues. CDR1 MNHEY and CDR2 SMNVEV come from the germline V gene (reference sequence). V was shortened by 5 bases and J by 4 bases, with 14 bases between the two germline ends. The CDR3 is CASSPTNPGETQYF. CDR3 bases: TGTGCCAGCAGTCCCACAAATCCAGGAGAGACCCAGTACTTC.

The V gene is TRBV6-6, the J gene TRBJ2-7; no reliable D call. The CDR3 sequence is 12 residues long. Deletions cut 10 bases from V and 1 base from J, with 11 bases between. Germline V CDR1 and CDR2: MNHNY, SVGAGI (reference sequence). The CDR3 reads CATLVRSYEQYF. The CDR3 DNA reads TGTGCCACCCTCGTGAGGTCCTACGAGCAGTACTTC.

CDR3 in amino acids: CASSAVVSSYNEQFF. CDR3 in DNA: TGCGCCAGCAGCGCGGTGGTCAGTTCCTACAATGAGCAGTTCTTC. The V call is TRBV4-1, the J call TRBJ2-1; the D is unclear. V was shortened by 5 bases and J by 1 base, with 12 bases between the two germline ends. The CDR3 is made up of 15 amino acids. In germline, CDR1 is MGHRA, CDR2 YSYEKL.

The V and J genes are TRBV6-6 and TRBJ2-7, with TRBD1 as a possible D gene (6 bases). The CDR3 is made up of 15 amino acids. Germline V gene data show CDR1 as MNHNY and CDR2 as SVGAGI (reference sequence). Trimming removed 4 bases at V and 0 bases at J, with 13 bases between. The CDR3 here is CASSSPRTDSYEQYF. CDR3 in DNA: TGTGCCAGCAGTTCGCCCCGGACAGACTCCTACGAGCAGTACTTC.

The chain links TRBV9 to TRBJ2-6; 9 nucleotides line up with TRBD1. From germline, CDR1 is SGDLS and CDR2 YYNGEE. The CDR3 has 18 amino acids. V lost 4 bases, J lost 1 base, and 9 bases stayed unmatched. The CDR3 loop is CASSPRDRVLSGANVLTF. The DNA of the CDR3 is TGTGCCAGCAGCCCCCGGGACAGGGTATTGTCTGGGGCCAACGTCCTGACTTTC.

This chain links TRBV7-8 with TRBJ2-7; 11 positions match TRBD2. This CDR3 spans 15 amino acids. Germline trimming cut 5 bases from V and 3 bases from J; bases unmatched to any gene: 6. CDR1 and CDR2 from the germline V gene are SGHVS and FQNEAQ. CDR3 nucleotide sequence: TGTGCCAGCAGCCTCGGGACTAGCGGATTCTACGAGCAGTACTTC. Translating gives CASSLGTSGFYEQYF. Using reference TRBV7-8 and TRBJ2-7 for the parts outside the CDR3, the full variable domain is GAGVSQSPRYKVAKRGQDVALRCDPISGHVSLFWYQQALGQGPEFLTYFQNEAQLDKSGLPSDRFFAERPEGSVSTLKIQRTQQEDSAVYLCASSLGTSGFYEQYFGPGTRLTVT.

The chain combines TRBV19 with TRBJ2-3; D may be TRBD2 (6 bases). The CDR3 has 13 residues. Trimming left V 6 bases short and J 4 bases short, with 11 bases between. CDR1 is LNHDA, CDR2 SQIVND, per germline (reference sequence). This CDR3 is CASSPRGPDTQYF. CDR3 bases: TGTGCCAGTAGCCCGCGGGGCCCAGATACGCAGTATTTT.

The CDR3 is CASTYLGTEAFF. The CDR3 nucleotides are TGTGCCAGCACCTACTTGGGGACTGAAGCTTTCTTT. The chain is built from TRBV7-6 and TRBJ1-1, with no clear D. V was trimmed by 7 bases and J by 5 bases, leaving 11 bases between them. There are 12 residues in the CDR3. CDR1 and CDR2 from the germline V gene are SGHVS and FNYEAQ.

The gene calls are TRBV28 and TRBJ2-3, with 8 bases that match TRBD2. V was pared by 7 bases and J by 6 bases, with 9 bases of the junction left unmatched. The CDR3 spans 14 residues. Germline CDR1 MDHEN, CDR2 SYDVKM. Here the CDR3 reads CASIWQGTRDTQYF. CDR3 nucleotides: TGTGCCAGCATCTGGCAGGGGACTAGGGATACGCAGTATTTT.